A selection of T cell receptor beta chains follows, all from one sample in a study of cytomegalovirus exposure and HLA in healthy donors. Produced via immunoSEQ multiplex PCR; TCRdb's table is partial and in-frame only. The table lists 180,000 or so clones, roughly 87% of them singletons. The sample was PBMCs. The origin of the receptors is a man aged 35-49 years in good health and CMV-seronegative. Each CDR3 is given with its conserved first and last residue.

TRBV7-8,CASSLEGGRRYEQFF
TRBV28,CASSLGTSGTDTQYF
TRBV19,CASSRGDYGYTF
TRBV7-6,CASSTGLMNTEAFF
TRBV9,CASSVVTGVEAFF
TRBV19,CASSIDLRQGGYEQYF
TRBV28,CASSLSGANEKLFF
TRBV4-2,CASSRREGSAGNTIYF
TRBV2,CASSETGTQYF
TRBV15,CATSRTKTQHF
TRBV4-3,CASSQDWAAGGRGTDTQYF
TRBV28,CASSSYLQAPYEQYF
TRBV11-2,CASSQGGGQPQHF
TRBV27,CASRSLAGGLYNEQFF
TRBV15,CATSFLAGGYNEQFF
TRBV7-9,CASAPRGTQSDTQYF
TRBV11-2,CASSLAGSSYNEQFF
TRBV7-2,CASSLRGLNTEAFF
TRBV7-3,CASSPSPAGELFF
TRBV5-6,CASSSRTSGLAQYF
TRBV6-5,CASSYSIAEVPRGLFF
TRBV11-3,CASSLDRGALSYEQYF
TRBV5-8,CASSLYRLAGRNEQFF
TRBV30,CAWSLGLYNEQFF
TRBV7-3,CASSKGAGLGDQTQYF
TRBV5-1,CASSYGTSGVYEQYF
TRBV11-3,CATAPSGGSTDTQYF
TRBV27,CASRDSTVVYNSPLHF
TRBV27,CASRTGGSYNEQFF
TRBV19,CASTFSGTGIYEQYF
TRBV6-6,CASRQAQTLHF